The 15 T cell receptor beta chains in this list originate from one sample, sequenced in a study of blood T cell repertoires in COVID-19. This table comes from immunoSEQ multiplex PCR, and its TCRdb copy is limited to in-frame clones, with some not included. This sample carries some 180,000 clones, approximately 80% of them seen once, and the ten largest clones take 14%. Sequencing was performed on PBMCs or T cells enriched from blood (not recorded which). The source of these receptors is a man aged 55 to 69 who had been exposed to COVID-19.

The chain uses TRBV5-1 and TRBJ2-1, with TRBD2 identical over 12 bases. CDR3 length: 14 residues. After removal of 7 bases from V and 8 bases from J, the junction contained 7 bases not matched to a gene. The germline V gene encodes CDR1 SGHRS and CDR2 YFSETQ. The CDR3 spells CASRRTSGTHEQFF. CDR3 nucleotides: TGCGCCAGCCGTCGGACTAGCGGGACACATGAGCAGTTCTTC.

A single count supports this clone. This chain uses TRBV27 with TRBJ1-3; TRBD1 aligns across 7 bases. The CDR3 runs to 14 residues. The V gene end was trimmed by 5 bases and the J gene end by 5 bases; junction bases not matched to a gene: 6. Germline values: CDR1 MNHEY, CDR2 SMNVEV (reference sequence). CDR3 DNA sequence: TGTGCCAGCAGTGAACGGGACAGTAGAAACACCATATATTTT. Translation gives CASSERDSRNTIYF.

The chain has TRBV27 and TRBJ1-2, with TRBD1 identical over 8 bases. Trimming at V came to 5 bases and at J to 2 bases, leaving 10 bases not matched to a gene. CDR3 length: 16 amino acids. Per the germline V gene, CDR1 is MNHEY and CDR2 is SMNVEV (reference sequence). The CDR3 nucleotides read TGTGCCAGCAGTCATGGACAGGGAGGGGGAAACTATGGCTACACCTTC. This sequence encodes CASSHGQGGGNYGYTF.

J is TRBJ2-7 and V is TRBV5-1; D is possibly TRBD2 (5 bases). The CDR3 is made up of 12 amino acids. Germline values: CDR1 SGHRS, CDR2 YFSETQ. With 7 bases removed from V and 3 bases from J, the gap between germline ends came to 11 bases. The CDR3 DNA reads TGCGCCAGCTCAGGAGGAGACTACGAGCAGTACTTC. Protein product: CASSGGDYEQYF.

In this sample, this clone turned up a few times. The chain uses TRBV12-3 or TRBV12-4 and TRBJ1-1; D perhaps matches TRBD1 (5 bases). The CDR3 contains 13 residues. The V gene lost 3 bases and the J gene lost 6 bases, with 11 bases spanning the gap. The CDR3 loop reads CASSLGGFAEAFF. Here the CDR3 DNA reads TGTGCCAGCAGTTTGGGGGGTTTCGCTGAAGCTTTCTTT.

The sample holds one count of this clone. The V gene is TRBV9, the J gene TRBJ2-1, with 14 bases matching TRBD2. CDR1 SGDLS and CDR2 YYNGEE come from the germline V gene. The CDR3 spans 16 residues. V dropped 4 bases and J dropped 8; count of bases not matched to a gene: 8. The CDR3 coding sequence is TGTGCCAGCAGCTACACCGGGACTAGCGGGAGCGATGAGCAGTTCTTC. It encodes CASSYTGTSGSDEQFF.

This sequence joins TRBV19 and TRBJ1-1, with TRBD1 matching 7 bases. With V trimmed by 6 bases and J by 5 bases, 9 bases remained unmatched. The CDR3 sequence is 14 residues long. The V gene's germline CDR1 is LNHDA and CDR2 SQIVND (reference sequence). CDR3 DNA: TGTGCCAGTAGGGACGGACAGGTTGGAACTGAAGCTTTCTTT. Protein: CASRDGQVGTEAFF.

V usage is TRBV3-1 (or the pseudogene TRBV3-2) and J usage is TRBJ2-4; TRBD2 agrees at 7 bases. This CDR3 comprises 20 residues. The germline CDR1 and CDR2 sequences are LGHDT and YNNKEL (reference sequence). J gave up 1 base and V 0 bases, and 15 bases lay outside the gene matches. The CDR3 region has the DNA TGTGCCAGCAGCCAAGATAAGGTTGTAGCCCGGGAGGAGGCCAAAAACATTCAGTACTTC. Translated: CASSQDKVVAREEAKNIQYF.

This rearrangement joins TRBV6-5 to TRBJ2-7; D is ambiguous. CDR3 length: 16 residues. Deletions cut 0 bases from V and 3 bases from J, with 15 bases between. Germline lookup yields CDR1 MNHEY and CDR2 SVGAGI. The CDR3 sequence is CASSYSSTGSVYEQYF. CDR3 DNA: TGTGCCAGCAGTTACTCGAGTACCGGTTCGGTCTACGAGCAGTACTTC.

The V and J genes are TRBV9 and TRBJ2-5, with 7 bases aligning to TRBD1. V lost 1 base and J lost 5; bases outside the gene matches: 5. This CDR3 is built from 14 residues. Germline V gene data show CDR1 as SGDLS and CDR2 as YYNGEE. The CDR3 sequence: CASSVRGRGETQYF. The CDR3 DNA is TGTGCCAGCAGCGTAAGGGGGCGCGGGGAGACCCAGTACTTC.

The chain recombines TRBV6-6 with TRBJ1-4; 7 bases align to TRBD1. Germline CDR1 is MNHNY and CDR2 is SVGAGI (reference sequence). The CDR3 runs 13 residues. V gave up 6 bases and J gave up 8 bases; unmatched junction bases: 6. CDR3 DNA: TGTGCCAGCAGGAGACAGGGACGGGAAAAACTGTTTTTT. Translating gives CASRRQGREKLFF.

This clone was counted a few times. The gene calls are TRBV11-2 and TRBJ1-1, with D tentatively TRBD1 (5 bases). The germline CDR1 and CDR2 sequences are SGHAT and FQNNGV. CDR3 length equals 14 residues. Trimming pared 5 bases from V and 0 bases from J, leaving 10 bases between. The CDR3, as DNA: TGTGCCAGCAGCGCTACGACAGTGAACACTGAAGCTTTCTTT. Encoded protein: CASSATTVNTEAFF. Together with reference TRBV11-2 and TRBJ1-1, the CDR3 gives the full variable domain: EAGVAQSPRYKIIEKRQSVAFWCNPISGHATLYWYQQILGQGPKLLIQFQNNGVVDDSQLPKDRFSAERLKGVDSTLKIQPAKLEDSAVYLCASSATTVNTEAFFGQGTRLTVV.

This clone has a single count. This chain connects TRBV28 to TRBJ2-3, with 9 bases matching TRBD2. The J segment lost 5 bases and the V segment lost 9 bases, leaving 9 bases of the junction unmatched. Germline CDR1 MDHEN, CDR2 SYDVKM. This CDR3 is 14 amino acids long. The CDR3 nucleotides read TGTGCCAGTCTGGAAGTAGCGGGAGTAGATACGCAGTATTTT. Translating it yields CASLEVAGVDTQYF.

CDR3 amino acids: CAWKREFNGYTF. In DNA, the CDR3 is TGTGCCTGGAAGAGGGAATTCAATGGCTACACCTTC. The chain links TRBV30 to TRBJ1-2; D uncertain. The germline CDR1 and CDR2 sequences are GTSNPN and SVGIG (reference sequence). The CDR3 loop spans 12 amino acids. V was pared by 4 bases and J by 6 bases, with 12 bases between. Looking up the rest from reference TRBV30 and TRBJ1-2 gives the full variable domain: SQTIHQWPATLVQPVGSPLSLECTVEGTSNPNLYWYRQAAGRGLQLLFYSVGIGQISSEVPQNLSASRPQDRQFILSSKKLLLSDSGFYLCAWKREFNGYTFGSGTRLTVV.

This rearrangement joins TRBV10-1 to TRBJ2-7, with 8 nucleotides matching TRBD1. This CDR3 has 15 residues. Trimming removed 0 bases from V and 6 bases from J; junction bases left unmatched: 7. The germline CDR1 and CDR2 sequences are WNHNN and SYGVQD (reference sequence). The CDR3 DNA reads as TGCGCCAGCAGTGAGTCGCCCGACAGGGGCGGCGAGCAGTACTTC. Encoded protein: CASSESPDRGGEQYF.